The sequence of this T cell receptor (beta chain) was determined in a study of neoadjuvant nivolumab and ipilimumab in lung cancer. Here immunoSEQ multiplex PCR was the method, and the copy in TCRdb shows in-frame clones only, minus some. Seen here are 25,000 to 30,000 clones, more than 80% observed once, and the top ten hold over 4.5%. The starting material was tumor tissue, obtained after neoadjuvant nivolumab, alone or with ipilimumab, at or shortly before surgery. The clonotype comes from an adult with non-small cell lung cancer.

DNA of the CDR3: TGTGCCAGCATATCTGTCAGGGCGACCCTCGAGCAGTACTTC. Amino acids: CASISVRATLEQYF. The genes are TRBV2 and TRBJ2-7; D perhaps matches TRBD1 (5 bases). This CDR3 comprises 14 residues. The germline V gene encodes CDR1 SNHLY and CDR2 FYNNEI. V lost 7 bases and J lost 6, with 19 bases in between.